The rows below give T cell receptor beta chains drawn from one sample of a study of blood T cells in healthy people across ages. TCRdb re-called the 5' RACE reads with MiXCR, one entry per CDR3 protein. The repertoire holds 600,000 or so distinct CDR3 sequences, with over 20% as singletons. Sequencing used blood. The receptors shown here come from a man aged 65 to 79 in good health. Both conserved end residues are part of each CDR3. D genes are given only for firm matches. The size field is filled for only some rows; it gives once, few, many or a size class.

d_gene,abundance,v_gene,j_gene,CDR3nt,CDR3aa
.,.,TRBV6-1,TRBJ1-2,TGTGCCAGCAGTACGAAGACCGATAGAGGACAGACGAACTATGGCTACACCTTC,CASSTKTDRGQTNYGYTF
.,.,TRBV7-6,TRBJ1-4,TGTGCCAGCAGACCAGGGTCTAATGAAAAACTGTTTTTT,CASRPGSNEKLFF
.,few,TRBV6-6,TRBJ1-6,TGTGCCAGCAGTCAGACAGTAAATAATTCACCCCTCCACTTT,CASSQTVNNSPLHF
TRBD2,.,TRBV5-1,TRBJ2-3,TGCGCCAGCAGGGCGGGAGCGGGGACAGATACGCAGTATTTT,CASRAGAGTDTQYF
.,.,TRBV20-1,TRBJ2-3,TGCAGCGGAGGGAGGCACGAAGATACGCAGTATTTT,CSGGRHEDTQYF
TRBD2,.,TRBV28,TRBJ2-7,TGTGCCAGCAGTTCCCCCCCTCTAGCGGGAAGCTCCTACGAGCAGTACTTC,CASSSPPLAGSSYEQYF
.,few,TRBV29-1,TRBJ1-1,TGCAGCGTTGAATCCGGGCGTGTCGCTGAAGCTTTCTTT,CSVESGRVAEAFF
.,many,TRBV4-3,TRBJ2-1,TGCGCCAGCAGCCAAGAGGGGATCGGAGTCCACAATGAGCAGTTCTTC,CASSQEGIGVHNEQFF
TRBD1,.,TRBV4-1,TRBJ2-7,TGCGCCAGCAGCCTTACCGGGACAGTGTCCTACGAGCAGTACTTC,CASSLTGTVSYEQYF
.,many,TRBV12-3/TRBV12-4,TRBJ2-3,TGTGCCAGCAGTTCACCCGGGCGGGTGGCGCATTTT,CASSSPGRVAHF
.,.,TRBV14,TRBJ2-5,TGTGCCAGCAGCCAAGATCGGATCGCCCAGTACTTC,CASSQDRIAQYF
TRBD1,.,TRBV7-3,TRBJ2-3,TGTGCCAGCAGCTCGCGACAGGGTGGTACGCAGTATTTT,CASSSRQGGTQYF
.,.,TRBV20-1,TRBJ2-1,TGCAGTGCTAGAGTGGGAGGCCTATCCTACAATGAGCAGTTCTTC,CSARVGGLSYNEQFF
TRBD1,.,TRBV6-2/TRBV6-3,TRBJ2-4,TGTGCCAGCAGTTACTCGACAGGGAACAAAAACATTCAGTACTTC,CASSYSTGNKNIQYF
TRBD1,once,TRBV4-1,TRBJ1-2,TGCGCCAGCAGCCAACTCGGGACAGGGGGAATTGATGGCTACACCTTC,CASSQLGTGGIDGYTF
.,.,TRBV27,TRBJ2-5,TGTGCCAGCAGGAGATCGGGGGCCTACCAAGAGACCCAGTACTTC,CASRRSGAYQETQYF
.,few,TRBV27,TRBJ1-5,TGTGCCAGCAGTGGGGGGGGCGCGGGCAAACAGCCCCAGCATTTT,CASSGGGAGKQPQHF
.,few,TRBV6-5,TRBJ2-5,TGTGCCAGCAGTCCGGGAATGGAGACCCAGTACTTC,CASSPGMETQYF
TRBD2,.,TRBV20-1,TRBJ2-3,TGCAGTGAGGCTAGCGGGAGTACAGATACGCAGTATTTT,CSEASGSTDTQYF
TRBD2,.,TRBV18,TRBJ2-5,TGTGCCAGCTCACCACCTAGCGGGTTCGTGGAGACCCAGTACTTC,CASSPPSGFVETQYF
.,.,TRBV28,TRBJ2-6,TGTGCCAGCAGTACCTCGACAGGAACTGGGGCCAACGTCCTGACTTTC,CASSTSTGTGANVLTF
TRBD1,.,TRBV19,TRBJ2-6,TGTGCCAGTAGAAGGACAGGGGGCGCGAGGTCTGGGGCCAACGTCCTGACTTTC,CASRRTGGARSGANVLTF
TRBD2,.,TRBV12-3/TRBV12-4,TRBJ2-1,TGTGCCAGCAGTCAAACTAGCGGGGGACGCTCCTACAATGAGCAGTTCTTC,CASSQTSGGRSYNEQFF
.,.,TRBV10-3,TRBJ1-2,TGTGCCATCAGTGAAGCAGGGGCGCAGGGAGATGGCTACACCTTC,CAISEAGAQGDGYTF
.,few,TRBV6-1,TRBJ2-2,TGTGCCAGCAGCATCGGGTCTCGGAGGCGCTTGGGGACCGGGGAGCTGTTTTTT,CASSIGSRRRLGTGELFF
.,few,TRBV20-1,TRBJ2-5,TGCAGTGCTAGAGATCAGGCAGGGCAAGAGACCCAGTACTTC,CSARDQAGQETQYF
.,.,TRBV9,TRBJ2-7,TGTGCCAGCAGCGTAGACGGGACCCGATCCTACGAGCAGTACTTC,CASSVDGTRSYEQYF
.,.,TRBV12-3/TRBV12-4,TRBJ1-1,TGTGCCCGCAGTTTATGGAGGTTGAACACTGAAGCTTTCTTT,CARSLWRLNTEAFF
TRBD2,.,TRBV4-1,TRBJ2-7,TGCGCCAGCAGCCAGACAGAAGCTAGCGGGAGCGGCTACGAGCAGTACTTC,CASSQTEASGSGYEQYF
.,.,TRBV9,TRBJ2-1,TGTGCCAGCAGCCCAACCCCGGATGTGGGGCTAGGGAATGAGCAGTTCTTC,CASSPTPDVGLGNEQFF
.,few,TRBV6-2/TRBV6-3,TRBJ2-7,TGTGCCAGCAGTTATAGAAAAGTGGAGACCCACGAGCAGTACTTC,CASSYRKVETHEQYF
TRBD1,few,TRBV10-3,TRBJ2-6,TGTGCCATCAGGGCACAGGGGGCGTATGGGGCCAACGTCCTGACTTTC,CAIRAQGAYGANVLTF
TRBD2,.,TRBV20-1,TRBJ2-1,TGCAGTGCTAGAGATCCCAGCGGGAGGGGAAATGAGCAGTTCTTC,CSARDPSGRGNEQFF
.,.,TRBV5-1,TRBJ2-6,TGCGCCAGCAGCTTGTGGGGCGCTGGGGCCAACGTCCTGACTTTC,CASSLWGAGANVLTF
.,many,TRBV27,TRBJ2-6,TGTGCCAGCAGTTTACGTGGGGCCAACGTCCTGACTTTC,CASSLRGANVLTF
TRBD1,few,TRBV25-1,TRBJ1-1,TGTGCCAGTATGGGACAGGGGGCAGGGGCTGAAGCTTTCTTT,CASMGQGAGAEAFF
TRBD2,.,TRBV6-2/TRBV6-3,TRBJ2-3,TGTGCCAGCAGTTCGACTAGCGGGCAGGATACGCAGTATTTT,CASSSTSGQDTQYF
TRBD1,few,TRBV10-1,TRBJ2-7,TGCGCCAGCAGTCCCGGACAGGGGAAGGGCGAGCAGTACTTC,CASSPGQGKGEQYF
TRBD1,.,TRBV28,TRBJ2-1,TGTGCCAGCAGTTTACCCGGGACAGGTGTTAGCGAGCAGTTCTTC,CASSLPGTGVSEQFF
TRBD1,.,TRBV10-2,TRBJ2-1,TGCGCCAGCAGGAATCAAGGGACAGGGGATAATGAGCAGTTCTTC,CASRNQGTGDNEQFF
.,.,TRBV2,TRBJ1-5,TGTGCCAGCAGTACCCTTAACAGCCACAATCAGCCCCAGCATTTT,CASSTLNSHNQPQHF
.,.,TRBV4-1,TRBJ1-4,TGCGCCAGCAGCCATCCGGGGGTACTTAATGAAAAACTGTTTTTT,CASSHPGVLNEKLFF
.,.,TRBV29-1,TRBJ2-7,TGCAGCGCCATCGGAACTGATCAACCCTACGAGCAGTACTTC,CSAIGTDQPYEQYF
TRBD1,few,TRBV9,TRBJ2-1,TGTGCCAGCAGCCTATACGGGACAGGGGGTAGGAATGAGCAGTTCTTC,CASSLYGTGGRNEQFF
TRBD1,.,TRBV20-1,TRBJ2-7,TGCAGTGCTAGAGGTATTCAGACAGGGGGTCACGAGCAGTACTTC,CSARGIQTGGHEQYF
TRBD1,few,TRBV6-1,TRBJ1-1,TGTGCCAGCAGGAGGGACAGGGTTTCCGGATACCGGATGAACACTGAAGCTTTCTTT,CASRRDRVSGYRMNTEAFF